The rows below give T cell receptor beta chains drawn from one sample of a study of post-analysis software for immune sequencing data. Each CDR3 protein gets one entry after TCRdb re-called the PCR reads with MiXCR. Of roughly 160,000 distinct CDR3 sequences listed, under 40% are singletons. The sample was blood, taken after autologous hematopoietic stem cell transplantation. The receptors shown here come from a girl between 5 and 17 years old with multiple sclerosis. Both conserved end residues are part of each CDR3. Each record gives: D gene, V gene, clone size, J gene, CDR3 protein, CDR3 DNA. A D gene is named only where the DNA matches it firmly. Size is omitted from some rows. Given values are once, few, many or a class for expanded clones.

-	TRBV7-9	few	TRBJ1-2	CASSLGAGRDGYTF	TGTGCCAGCAGCTTAGGAGCCGGGCGGGATGGCTACACCTTC
-	TRBV27	-	TRBJ1-1	CASSFGVVGEAFF	TGTGCCAGCAGTTTCGGGGTGGTCGGTGAAGCTTTCTTT
-	TRBV5-1	few	TRBJ2-5	CASSLIQGLTQETQYF	TGCGCCAGCAGCTTGATACAGGGTCTGACCCAAGAGACCCAGTACTTC
-	TRBV9	many	TRBJ2-1	CASSVGPKPGSNEQFF	TGTGCCAGCAGCGTAGGGCCGAAACCAGGGAGCAATGAGCAGTTCTTC
-	TRBV6-2/TRBV6-3	-	TRBJ1-5	CASSYENYSNQPQHF	TGTGCCAGCAGTTACGAGAATTATAGCAATCAGCCCCAGCATTTT
TRBD2	TRBV3-1	many	TRBJ2-3	CASSPLAGGSTDTQYF	TGTGCCAGCAGCCCCCTAGCGGGAGGCAGCACAGATACGCAGTATTTT
TRBD2	TRBV20-1	few	TRBJ2-3	CSARDESSGSQAQYF	TGCAGTGCTAGAGACGAGTCTAGCGGGAGTCAAGCGCAGTATTTT
-	TRBV24-1	few	TRBJ2-6	CATSESRPSGANVLTF	TGTGCCACCAGTGAGAGTAGGCCCTCTGGGGCCAACGTCCTGACTTTC
-	TRBV6-1	-	TRBJ1-5	CASSERIGYNQPQHF	TGTGCCAGCAGTGAACGAATAGGATATAATCAGCCCCAGCATTTT
-	TRBV12-3/TRBV12-4	-	TRBJ1-1	CASRMGAEAFF	TGTGCCAGCAGGATGGGGGCTGAAGCTTTCTTT
-	TRBV7-2	-	TRBJ2-1	CASSYGRPGNEQFF	TGTGCCAGCAGCTACGGGAGACCGGGCAATGAGCAGTTCTTC
-	TRBV7-2	many	TRBJ2-5	CASSSLGRAQETQYF	TGTGCCAGCAGCTCCCTAGGGCGAGCCCAAGAGACCCAGTACTTC
TRBD1	TRBV7-6	few	TRBJ2-1	CASSLLESTGYEQFF	TGTGCCAGCAGCTTATTAGAGTCGACAGGGTATGAGCAGTTCTTC
-	TRBV7-8	-	TRBJ2-1	CASSASLSSSYNEQFF	TGTGCCAGCAGCGCGTCCCTTTCCTCCTCCTACAATGAGCAGTTCTTC
-	TRBV4-2	-	TRBJ2-1	CASSQDGGSSYNEQFF	TGTGCCAGCAGCCAAGATGGGGGGAGCTCCTACAATGAGCAGTTCTTC
-	TRBV4-3	-	TRBJ2-7	CASSQGLSYEQYF	TGCGCCAGCAGCCAAGGGCTCTCCTACGAGCAGTACTTC
-	TRBV20-1	few	TRBJ2-3	CSANHRTGRTDTQYF	TGCAGTGCAAACCATCGGACTGGGAGGACAGATACGCAGTATTTT
-	TRBV27	-	TRBJ2-5	CASSRSVRAMIETQYF	TGTGCCAGCAGCCGCTCCGTCAGGGCTATGATAGAGACCCAGTACTTC
TRBD1	TRBV10-3	-	TRBJ2-1	CAISESGGGTGNEQFF	TGTGCCATCAGTGAGTCTGGAGGGGGGACAGGTAATGAGCAGTTCTTC
TRBD2	TRBV7-9	-	TRBJ2-1	CASSFQTSRGGNEQFF	TGTGCCAGCAGCTTTCAGACTAGCCGGGGGGGCAATGAGCAGTTCTTC
-	TRBV20-1	-	TRBJ1-1	CIPSSSLMNTEAFF	TGCATACCAAGCTCCAGCCTAATGAACACTGAAGCTTTCTTT
-	TRBV28	-	TRBJ1-1	CASSSDLNTEAFF	TGTGCCAGCAGTTCAGACCTGAACACTGAAGCTTTCTTT